These 9 T cell receptor beta chains originate from one sample sequenced in a study of cytomegalovirus exposure and HLA in healthy donors. 13 Jbeta primers and 60 Vbeta primers were used for the PCR. Clones were read by immunoSEQ multiplex PCR, and TCRdb kept only the in-frame ones, dropping some. Of over 110,000 clones in the sample, approximately 80% were seen once. Material for sequencing was PBMCs. The receptors stem from a woman aged 40 to 55 in good health and CMV-seropositive.

The V call is TRBV5-4, the J call TRBJ2-7; 9 bases map to TRBD1. The trim removed 4 bases at V and 3 bases at J, leaving 5 bases unmatched. Per germline, CDR1 SGHNT and CDR2 YYREEE (reference sequence). The CDR3 spans 14 residues. CDR3 DNA sequence: TGTGCCAGCAGCCCCGAGGGACAGGGCTACGAGCAGTACTTC. It codes for CASSPEGQGYEQYF.

This chain joins TRBV6-5 and TRBJ2-2; no clear D gene. Germline V gene lookup returns CDR1 MNHEY and CDR2 SVGAGI. The CDR3 runs to 13 residues. Trimming pared 5 bases from V and 6 bases from J, leaving 10 bases between. The CDR3 loop is CASSRSDAGELFF. DNA of the CDR3: TGTGCCAGCAGTCGAAGCGACGCCGGGGAGCTGTTTTTT.

The chain joins TRBV27 to TRBJ2-1, with 8 bases that match TRBD1. CDR1 is MNHEY, CDR2 SMNVEV, per germline (reference sequence). This CDR3 is 15 amino acids long. V shed 5 bases, J shed 8 bases, and the junction held 11 bases outside the gene matches. CDR3 in DNA: TGTGCCAGCAGTGGGGGCAGGGGGCGAATCTATGAGCAGTTCTTC. Protein sequence: CASSGGRGRIYEQFF.

The chain links TRBV5-1 to TRBJ2-5; 7 bases agree with TRBD2. The CDR3 has 14 amino acids. The J segment lost 3 bases and the V segment lost 0 bases, leaving 2 bases of the junction unmatched. Germline-derived CDR1 and CDR2 are SGHRS and YFSETQ. CDR3 protein: CASSLGAGEETQYF. CDR3 nucleotide sequence: TGCGCCAGCAGCTTGGGTGCGGGAGAAGAGACCCAGTACTTC.

The chain combines TRBV6-4 with TRBJ2-2; no clear D. The CDR3 is 16 residues long. V dropped 0 bases and J dropped 0 bases, with 8 bases sitting between them. Germline V gives CDR1 MRHNA, CDR2 SNTAGT. This CDR3 reads CASSDSAEANTGELFF. The CDR3 nucleotides read TGTGCCAGCAGTGACTCGGCAGAGGCGAACACCGGGGAGCTGTTTTTT.

The chain's CDR3 is CASSTLGQAAYEQYF. The CDR3 nucleotides are TGTGCCAGCAGTACTCTAGGACAGGCCGCCTACGAGCAGTACTTC. The chain uses TRBV27 and TRBJ2-5; 7 bases are a match to TRBD1. Matching the DNA end better, TRBJ2-7 makes the J call doubtful. Germline V gene data show CDR1 as MNHEY and CDR2 as SMNVEV (reference sequence). This CDR3 is built from 15 residues.

The genes are TRBV11-1 and TRBJ2-1, with 8 bases matching TRBD2. This CDR3 region has 15 residues. CDR1 and CDR2 (germline): SGHAT, FQDESV (reference sequence). J lost 0 bases, V lost 6 bases, and 4 bases had no gene match. CDR3 bases: TGTGCCAGCAGGCTAGCGGGTGGCTCCTACAATGAGCAGTTCTTC. Residues: CASRLAGGSYNEQFF.

The chain employs TRBV28 and TRBJ2-7; 7 nucleotides agree with TRBD1. The CDR3 runs to 14 residues. Germline-derived CDR1 and CDR2 are MDHEN and SYDVKM. Losses at the gene ends were 3 bases for V and 3 bases for J; bases not matched to a gene: 5. CDR3: CASSLEGGSYEQYF. The CDR3 DNA reads as TGTGCCAGCAGTTTGGAAGGGGGCAGCTACGAGCAGTACTTC.

The J gene is TRBJ2-2, the V gene TRBV11-3; D perhaps matches TRBD2 (7 bases). V was pared by 5 bases and J by 8 bases, with 18 bases between. The V gene's germline CDR1 is SGHNT and CDR2 YENEEA. The CDR3 length is 15 residues. CDR3 nucleotide sequence: TGTGCCAGCAGCCCAGGGGCTAGCGGACGGGGGGAGCTGTTTTTT. This codes for CASSPGASGRGELFF. The whole variable domain, remainder taken from reference TRBV11-3 and TRBJ2-2, is EAGVVQSPRYKIIEKKQPVAFWCNPISGHNTLYWYLQNLGQGPELLIRYENEEAVDDSQLPKDRFSAERLKGVDSTLKIQPAELGDSAVYLCASSPGASGRGELFFGEGSRLTVL.